The 5 T cell receptor beta chains below were found in one sample sequenced in a study of identical twins. Using its own MiXCR run on the 5' RACE reads, TCRdb lists one record per CDR3 protein. The sample shows approximately 550,000 distinct CDR3 sequences, 20% to 25% of them seen only once. This sample was shared with a second study, whose subject was yellow fever vaccine responses in identical twins.

The sample taken for sequencing was CD4+ T cells sorted from blood. These receptors came from a woman between 18 and 30 years old in good health.

The genes are TRBV12-3 or TRBV12-4 and TRBJ1-2, with TRBD1 matching over 9 bases. V shed 7 bases, J shed 4 bases, and the junction held 25 bases outside the gene matches. The CDR3 totals 20 residues. The CDR3: CASNPGTGPYPRPGPYGYTF. CDR3 in DNA: TGTGCCAGCAATCCCGGGACAGGGCCATACCCTCGACCGGGCCCCTATGGCTACACCTTC.

The chain is built from TRBV20-1 and TRBJ2-3; D is uncertain. CDR1 DFQATT and CDR2 SNEGSKA come from the germline V gene (reference sequence). This CDR3 is 14 amino acids long. Trimming took off 1 base at V and 0 bases at J, with 8 bases between the two ends. As DNA, the CDR3 is TGCAGTGCTAGAGTAGTGGGGAGCACAGATACGCAGTATTTT. It is translated as CSARVVGSTDTQYF.

This clonotype showed up just a few times. The CDR3 is CSARFGQGRNEQFF. The CDR3 DNA sequence: TGCAGTGCTAGATTCGGTCAGGGGCGCAATGAGCAGTTCTTC. The chain employs TRBV20-1 and TRBJ2-1; possible D gene TRBD1, 6 bases. Trimming left V 2 bases short and J 6 bases short, with 14 bases between. CDR3 length equals 14 residues. Germline V CDR1 and CDR2: DFQATT, SNEGSKA (reference sequence).

V is TRBV27 and J is TRBJ2-3; 7 nucleotides align to TRBD2. This CDR3 is built from 14 residues. V shed 6 bases and J 6 bases; nucleotides not matched to a gene: 9. The V gene's germline CDR1 is MNHEY and CDR2 SMNVEV (reference sequence). This CDR3 reads CASRASGPGDTQYF. Written as DNA, the CDR3 is TGTGCCAGCAGGGCTAGCGGACCGGGGGATACGCAGTATTTT.

J is TRBJ1-6 and V is TRBV7-2; 7 bases map to TRBD1. The CDR3 covers 17 residues. The J segment lost 6 bases and the V segment lost 4 bases, leaving 12 bases of the junction unmatched. In germline, CDR1 is SGHTA, CDR2 FQGNSA. In DNA form, the CDR3 reads TGTGCCAGCAGCTGGGGTGGGACAGCCGCCGTTAATTCACCCCTCCACTTT. Protein: CASSWGGTAAVNSPLHF.